This TCR beta chain was obtained from a study of T cell changes during pregnancy in multiple sclerosis (dated by TCRdb to between 2018 and 2021). Regarding the study in general: In women with multiple sclerosis, the researchers looked at how the T cell repertoire shifted as pregnancy progressed.

The protocol used for the library was the immunoSEQ multiplex PCR assay. Entries here come from immuneACCESS through TCRdb and include only in-frame sequences with V and J called. Some clones fail to appear in such tables; in the studies checked, an unresolved V gene covers under half of the shortfall, and the cause of the remainder is unknown. Present in this sample are about 92,000 clones, approximately 92% of which were seen just once. The ten largest account for about 2.7% of the sample. This clone was picked up one time. It lacks a known antigen. There are no base qualities to consult, and no much larger clone falls within one base. V is cut back by 5 bases and J by 9 bases, with 9 bases in the junction unmatched. For CDR1 and CDR2, the germline V gene (reference sequence) lists PRHDT and FYEKMQ. The CDR3 covers 16 residues, taking in both the cysteine and the phenylalanine. Only the CDR3 DNA stays, 48 bases, in frame from base 1.

The starting material was peripheral blood, obtained in the first trimester of pregnancy. Recombination linked TRBV13 to TRBJ2-1, with 14 bases in between that match TRBD2. The sequence was obtained from a female donor with multiple sclerosis, enrolled in a pregnancy study. The CDR3 has the sequence CASSPRLAGGQGEQFF. In nucleotides, the sequence is TGTGCCAGCAGCCCTCGACTAGCGGGAGGGCAAGGTGAGCAGTTCTTC. With all but the CDR3 taken from the reference TRBV13 and TRBJ2-1 genes, the full variable domain is: AAGVIQSPRHLIKEKRETATLKCYPIPRHDTVYWYQQGPGQDPQFLISFYEKMQSDKGSIPDRFSAQQFSDYHSELNMSSLELGDSALYFCASSPRLAGGQGEQFFGPGTRLTVL.